These 19 T cell receptor beta chains were all obtained from the same sample, sequenced in a study of blood T cell repertoires in COVID-19. The repertoire was sequenced with immunoSEQ multiplex PCR; TCRdb's copy has only in-frame clones and lacks some. The repertoire holds around 200,000 clones, with about nine tenths as singletons. The sequenced sample was peripheral blood. The origin of the receptors is a man between 45 and 60 years old with acute or convalescent COVID-19.

This chain joins TRBV3-1 (or the pseudogene TRBV3-2) and TRBJ2-5; the D gene is possibly TRBD1 (6 bases). Trimming pared 6 bases from V and 3 bases from J, leaving 11 bases between. Germline loops: CDR1 LGHDT, CDR2 YNNKEL (reference sequence). The CDR3 extends over 13 amino acids. CDR3 nucleotide sequence: TGTGCCAGCAGGAGGACAGCTGAAGAGACCCAGTACTTC. Protein: CASRRTAEETQYF.

The rearrangement joins TRBV27 to TRBJ1-4; a weak D match, TRBD1 (5 bases). This CDR3 is built from 15 residues. V lost 4 bases, J lost 7 bases, and 16 bases lay in between. Germline lookup yields CDR1 MNHEY and CDR2 SMNVEV (reference sequence). CDR3 sequence: CASSSSTVTTEKLFF. The CDR3 DNA follows: TGTGCCAGCAGTTCGTCGACAGTAACAACTGAAAAACTGTTTTTT.

In DNA, the CDR3 is TGCGCCAGCAGCCCCCTAATTGGACACCTAACCTACGAGCAGTACTTC. This codes for CASSPLIGHLTYEQYF. The chain has TRBV5-1 and TRBJ2-7; a possible D gene is TRBD1 (5 bases). Germline loops: CDR1 SGHRS, CDR2 YFSETQ. The CDR3 runs to 16 residues. V lost 4 bases and J lost 2, with 19 bases in between.

V and J are TRBV12-3 or TRBV12-4 and TRBJ1-5; TRBD1 might be the D (6 bases). The germline V and J ends were trimmed by 5 bases and 11 bases, with 16 bases remaining between them. The CDR3 has 13 amino acids. CDR3 sequence: CASSQHRQDSQHF. The CDR3 bases are TGTGCCAGCAGTCAACATCGACAGGATTCCCAGCATTTT.

The chain combines TRBV18 with TRBJ1-3, with unresolved D. This CDR3 region has 15 residues. The V end lost 0 bases, the J end lost 1 base, and 7 bases lay between the germline ends. CDR1 KGHSH and CDR2 LQKENI come from the germline V gene. The CDR3 protein is CASSPPPGSGNTIYF. The CDR3 coding sequence is TGTGCCAGCTCACCACCGCCAGGTTCTGGAAACACCATATATTTT.

The chain recombines TRBV7-9 with TRBJ2-1; D is unresolved. Germline V gives CDR1 SEHNR, CDR2 FQNEAQ (reference sequence). Trimming shortened V by 2 bases and J by 6 bases, and 8 bases separated the two germline ends. This CDR3 is built from 13 residues. The CDR3 region is CASSLMAFNEQFF. The DNA of the CDR3 is TGTGCCAGCAGCTTAATGGCTTTCAATGAGCAGTTCTTC.

The V gene is TRBV6-6, the J gene TRBJ2-5, with 12 bases lining up with TRBD1. The CDR3 runs to 15 residues. Germline loops: CDR1 MNHNY, CDR2 SVGAGI (reference sequence). V was clipped by 5 bases and J by 7 bases; unmatched bases: 8. CDR3 in DNA: TGTGCCAGCAGTACATCCGGGACAGGGGGCGGGACCCAGTACTTC. It specifies CASSTSGTGGGTQYF.

The chain employs TRBV5-1 and TRBJ2-2; 8 bases fit TRBD1. There are 16 residues in the CDR3. The junction had 3 bases not matched to a gene; V was cut back by 0 bases and J by 2 bases. Looked up from germline, CDR1 is SGHRS and CDR2 is YFSETQ. Written as DNA, the CDR3 is TGCGCCAGCAGCTTGGAAGGACAGGGCAACACCGGGGAGCTGTTTTTT. Its translation is CASSLEGQGNTGELFF.

This chain links TRBV6-2 or TRBV6-3 with TRBJ2-1; D is unresolved. This CDR3 region has 14 residues. CDR1 is MNHEY and CDR2 is SVGEGT in the germline V gene. V dropped 4 bases and J dropped 7 bases, with 14 bases sitting between them. The CDR3 coding sequence is TGTGCCAGCAGTTTCCCCGACCAGCGTAATGAGCAGTTCTTC. This sequence encodes CASSFPDQRNEQFF.

The J gene is TRBJ1-1, the V gene TRBV9; tentatively, D is TRBD1 (5 bases). Germline V gene sequence: CDR1 SGDLS, CDR2 YYNGEE. This CDR3 spans 15 amino acids. Trimming left V 0 bases short and J 1 base short, with 10 bases between. CDR3 loop: CASSVEARGNTEAFF. The CDR3 DNA sequence: TGTGCCAGCAGCGTAGAGGCAAGGGGGAACACTGAAGCTTTCTTT.

This chain joins TRBV10-1 and TRBJ2-7; 7 positions agree with TRBD1. V trimming: 3 bases; J trimming: 2 bases; junction bases outside the gene matches: 7. Germline values: CDR1 WNHNN, CDR2 SYGVQD (reference sequence). The CDR3 has 15 residues. CDR3 residues: CASSDKTGPPYEQYF. In nucleotides, the CDR3 is TGCGCCAGCAGTGACAAGACAGGGCCACCCTACGAGCAGTACTTC.

The gene calls are TRBV7-8 and TRBJ2-7, with 13 positions matching TRBD2. The trim removed 2 bases at V and 6 bases at J, leaving 1 base unmatched. This CDR3 has 14 amino acids. Germline lookup yields CDR1 SGHVS and CDR2 FQNEAQ. The CDR3 region has the DNA TGTGCCAGCAGCTTACGACTAGCGGGGGGCGAGCAGTACTTC. This translates into CASSLRLAGGEQYF.

The CDR3 sequence is CAWSVGDRGNSPLHF. The DNA for the CDR3 is TGTGCCTGGAGTGTAGGGGACAGGGGTAATTCACCCCTCCACTTT. This chain uses TRBV30 with TRBJ1-6; TRBD1 matches at 10 bases. V dropped 0 bases and J dropped 6; count of bases not matched to a gene: 2. CDR1 and CDR2 (germline): GTSNPN, SVGIG (reference sequence). The CDR3 runs 15 residues.

The chain couples TRBV9 to TRBJ2-5, with D uncertain. CDR1 and CDR2 from the germline V gene are SGDLS and YYNGEE. The CDR3 runs to 14 residues. Trimming removed 0 bases at V and 2 bases at J, with 8 bases between. The CDR3 coding sequence is TGTGCCAGCAGCGTAGGCCCCGGGCAAGAGACCCAGTACTTC. Residues: CASSVGPGQETQYF.

The CDR3 spells CAISPGQQNEKLFF. The CDR3 DNA sequence: TGTGCCATCAGTCCGGGACAGCAAAATGAAAAACTGTTTTTT. This rearrangement joins TRBV10-3 to TRBJ1-4; 7 bases agree with TRBD1. Trimming took 5 bases from V and 5 from J; bases not matched to a gene: 5. CDR1 and CDR2 (germline): ENHRY, SYGVKD. This CDR3 is 14 amino acids long.

The chain has TRBV13 and TRBJ2-1; 10 bases agree with TRBD2. The V gene end was trimmed by 6 bases and the J gene end by 3 bases; junction bases not matched to a gene: 5. The CDR3 consists of 15 residues. From germline, CDR1 is PRHDT and CDR2 FYEKMQ (reference sequence). In DNA, the CDR3 is TGTGCCAGCAGTCCTCCTAGCGGGAGCTACAATGAGCAGTTCTTC. Its translation is CASSPPSGSYNEQFF. The full variable domain, in which reference TRBV13 and TRBJ2-1 provide the parts outside the CDR3, is AAGVIQSPRHLIKEKRETATLKCYPIPRHDTVYWYQQGPGQDPQFLISFYEKMQSDKGSIPDRFSAQQFSDYHSELNMSSLELGDSALYFCASSPPSGSYNEQFFGPGTRLTVL.

The chain combines TRBV7-3 with TRBJ2-3; 7 bases align to TRBD1. The CDR3 contains 14 residues. Germline V CDR1 and CDR2: SGHTA, FQGTGA. J was trimmed by 0 bases and V by 6 bases; bases with no gene match: 3. CDR3 sequence (DNA): TGTGCCAGCAGATCGACAGGGAGCACAGATACGCAGTATTTT. Its translation: CASRSTGSTDTQYF.

This chain uses TRBV18 with TRBJ1-2; D ambiguous. This CDR3 contains 14 residues. Trimming cost V 2 bases and J 4 bases, with 11 bases left between them. CDR1 and CDR2 from the germline V gene are KGHSH and LQKENI. CDR3 in DNA: TGTGCCAGCTCACCAAGGCAGGATCCCTATGGCTACACCTTC. Translation gives CASSPRQDPYGYTF.

The V gene is TRBV30, the J gene TRBJ1-6; maybe TRBD1 (5 bases). Trimming took off 7 bases at V and 2 bases at J, with 18 bases between the two ends. The CDR3 loop spans 16 amino acids. Germline CDR1 and CDR2: GTSNPN and SVGIG (reference sequence). CDR3 region: CASGDFEGAYNSPLHF. Here the CDR3 DNA reads TGTGCCTCTGGGGACTTCGAAGGGGCCTATAATTCACCCCTCCACTTT. The full variable domain, with the rest looked up from reference TRBV30 and TRBJ1-6, is SQTIHQWPATLVQPVGSPLSLECTVEGTSNPNLYWYRQAAGRGLQLLFYSVGIGQISSEVPQNLSASRPQDRQFILSSKKLLLSDSGFYLCASGDFEGAYNSPLHFGNGTRLTVT.